The present TCR beta chain was sequenced within a study of memory CD4+ T cells and cytomegalovirus serostatus (dated 2019 in TCRdb). About the full investigation: A total of some 35 healthy Belgian adults, of whom 9 were CMV seropositive and about 24 were CMV seronegative, were included in the cohort. The study sequenced CD4+ memory TCRbeta repertoires of a Belgian cohort with known cytomegalovirus serostatus to replicate a published TCR-based CMV serostatus classifier.

V is shortened by 4 bases, J by 2 bases, and the region joining them spans 14 bases. The CDR3 covers 14 residues, taking in both the cysteine and the phenylalanine. Only the CDR3 portion is preserved as DNA: 42 bases, with reading frame beginning at the first base. The germline V gene (reference sequence) gives CDR1 as GTSNPN and CDR2 as SVGIG. Broader findings and caveats from the paper: Of around 160 previously reported CMV-associated TCRbeta sequences, over 65 appeared in the CD4+ memory repertoires, each in one to five individuals. On the Belgian cohort, the classifier built on the original framework reached a median bootstrapped AUC of about 0.95, with a 95% CI of 0.76-1.00. The results were interpreted as suggesting that the CMV-associated TCR signature is largely present in the CD4+ memory repertoire. CMV serostatus prediction reached a median bootstrapped AUC of 0.95 with the original framework and about 0.93 with a US-trained random forest. Only CD4+CD45RO+ memory cells were sequenced, in contrast to the original study, which included naive and memory CD4+ and CD8+ populations.

Single viable CD3+CD4+CD8-CD45RO+ cells were sorted as memory CD4+ T cells on a FACSAria II. CMV serostatus was assessed using a Roche Elecsys assay, by which serum IgG against CMV pp150, pp28, p38 and p52 was detected. After the samples were thawed, total CD4+ T cells were enriched through positive selection using CD4 magnetic microbeads. The samples came from a different study that was designed specifically to examine the CD4+ T cell memory repertoire. Peripheral blood mononuclear cells were isolated and cryopreserved following standard operating procedures; serum was stored at -80 °C. The staining used CD3-PerCP (BW264/56), CD4-APC (RPA-T4), CD45RO-PE (UCHT1) and CD8-Pacific Orange (3B5) antibodies, and Sytox blue was used to exclude non-viable cells. The Quick-DNA Microprep Kit was used to extract genomic DNA from the sorted cells. Amplification of TCRbeta DNA was done with the immunoSEQ hsTCRbeta kit, following the protocol from the manufacturer. TCRbeta libraries were sequenced on an Illumina MiSeq instrument. Per the original workflow: After out-of-frame sequences were removed, 2.4 million or so distinct TCRbeta sequences remained, averaging around 70,000 per individual. Each individual was scored by the count of fewer than 200 previously reported CMV-associated TCRbeta sequences and the total productive distinct TCRbeta count. A beta-binomial model was reimplemented in Python, and random forests from scikit-learn, run with default parameters, were trained on data from the US cohort. Classifier performance on the Belgian cohort was reported as the median AUC with percentile confidence intervals calculated over 10,000 bootstrap iterations. This is the immuneACCESS table as TCRdb keeps it, with only in-frame sequences that have V and J called. A part of the clones is gone; compared with another copy, unresolved V genes explain less than half, and the rest is unexplained. V and J calls and clone size are given by that table; D and trimming were obtained from the DNA. In this sample the table shows 56,000 or so clones, around 82% of which occur a single time. Almost 0.55% of the sample comes from the top ten.

Details on this clone: No antigen is known for it. Base qualities are missing; no much larger clone stands one base away.

The source of this sequence is an adult in good health and CMV-seronegative. Some clones in this sample may be carry-over from other donors' samples. The sequencing input was memory CD4+ T cells from blood. The chain couples TRBV30 to TRBJ1-2; the D gene cannot be named for sure. The bases are TGTGCCTGGACCCACATACGGGGAAACTATGGCTACACCTTC. Its protein reads: CAWTHIRGNYGYTF.